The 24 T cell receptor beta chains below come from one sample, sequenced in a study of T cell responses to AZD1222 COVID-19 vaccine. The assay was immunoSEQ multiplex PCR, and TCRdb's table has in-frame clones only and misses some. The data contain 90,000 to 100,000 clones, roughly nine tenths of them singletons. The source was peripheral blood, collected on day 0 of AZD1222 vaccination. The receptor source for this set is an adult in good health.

DNA of the CDR3: TGTGCCAGCAGCGTAGTCGGGGGGGGCCCAGATACGCAGTATTTT. This sequence encodes CASSVVGGGPDTQYF. This chain links TRBV9 with TRBJ2-3; 8 nucleotides align to TRBD2. CDR1 and CDR2 (germline): SGDLS, YYNGEE. The CDR3 has 15 residues. V shed 0 bases and J 4 bases; nucleotides not matched to a gene: 4.

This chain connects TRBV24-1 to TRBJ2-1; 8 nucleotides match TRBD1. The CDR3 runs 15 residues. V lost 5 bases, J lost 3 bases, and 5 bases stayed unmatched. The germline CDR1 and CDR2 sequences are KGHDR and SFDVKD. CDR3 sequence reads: CATSGTGGVYNEQFF. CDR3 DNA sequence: TGTGCCACCAGTGGTACAGGGGGTGTCTACAATGAGCAGTTCTTC.

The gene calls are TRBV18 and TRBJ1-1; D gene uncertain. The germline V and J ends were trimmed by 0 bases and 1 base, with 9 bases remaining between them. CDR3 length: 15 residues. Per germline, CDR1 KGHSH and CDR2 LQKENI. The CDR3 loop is CASSPPGLRNTEAFF. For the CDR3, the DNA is TGTGCCAGCTCACCACCCGGATTGAGGAACACTGAAGCTTTCTTT.

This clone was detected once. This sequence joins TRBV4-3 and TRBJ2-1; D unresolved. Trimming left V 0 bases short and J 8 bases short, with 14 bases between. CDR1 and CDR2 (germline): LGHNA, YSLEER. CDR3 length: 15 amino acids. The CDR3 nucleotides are TGCGCCAGCAGCCAAGATCGTTCCGGCGGAGATGAGCAGTTCTTC. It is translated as CASSQDRSGGDEQFF.

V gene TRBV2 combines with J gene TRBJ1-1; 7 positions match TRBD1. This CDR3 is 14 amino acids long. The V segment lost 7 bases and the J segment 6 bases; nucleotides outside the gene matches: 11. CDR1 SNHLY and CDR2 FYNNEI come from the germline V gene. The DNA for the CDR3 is TGTGCCAGCAAGAAGGGACAGCAAGGGTCTGAAGCTTTCTTT. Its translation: CASKKGQQGSEAFF.

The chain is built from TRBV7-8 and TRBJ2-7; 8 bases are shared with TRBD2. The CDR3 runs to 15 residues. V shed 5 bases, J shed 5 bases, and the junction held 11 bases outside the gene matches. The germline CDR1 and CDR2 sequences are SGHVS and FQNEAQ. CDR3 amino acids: CASSPAGGRANEQYF. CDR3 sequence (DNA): TGTGCCAGCAGCCCGGCGGGGGGCAGGGCCAACGAGCAGTACTTC.

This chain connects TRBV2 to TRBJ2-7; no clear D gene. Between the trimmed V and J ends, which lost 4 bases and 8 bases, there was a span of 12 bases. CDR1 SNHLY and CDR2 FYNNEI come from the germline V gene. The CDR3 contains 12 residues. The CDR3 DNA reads TGTGCCAGCAGTGTAACCTACTTCAAGCAGTACGTC. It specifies CASSVTYFKQYV.

CDR3 nucleotides: TGTGCCAGCACTCCACTGGGGGATGGCTACACCTTC. Translation gives CASTPLGDGYTF. J is TRBJ1-2 and V is TRBV2; weak D call: TRBD1 (5 bases). Germline CDR1 SNHLY, CDR2 FYNNEI. The CDR3 covers 12 residues. The V and J ends lost 7 bases and 6 bases respectively, with 12 bases between them. Full variable domain (missing parts from reference TRBV2 and TRBJ1-2): EPEVTQTPSHQVTQMGQEVILRCVPISNHLYFYWYRQILGQKVEFLVSFYNNEISEKSEIFDDQFSVERPDGSNFTLKIRSTKLEDSAMYFCASTPLGDGYTFGSGTRLTVV.

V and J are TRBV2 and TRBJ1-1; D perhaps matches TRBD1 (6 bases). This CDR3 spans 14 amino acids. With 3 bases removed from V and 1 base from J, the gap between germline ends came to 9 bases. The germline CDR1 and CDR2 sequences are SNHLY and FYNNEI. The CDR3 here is CASSDGDKNTEAFF. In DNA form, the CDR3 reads TGTGCCAGCAGTGACGGGGACAAGAACACTGAAGCTTTCTTT.

This chain's CDR3 is CASRSRVTGELFF. The CDR3 coding sequence is TGTGCCAGCAGGTCCCGGGTGACCGGGGAGCTGTTTTTT. The chain links TRBV28 to TRBJ2-2; D gene uncertain. Germline CDR1 reads MDHEN; CDR2 reads SYDVKM. The CDR3 is made up of 13 amino acids. V was clipped by 6 bases and J by 5 bases, with 10 bases between them.

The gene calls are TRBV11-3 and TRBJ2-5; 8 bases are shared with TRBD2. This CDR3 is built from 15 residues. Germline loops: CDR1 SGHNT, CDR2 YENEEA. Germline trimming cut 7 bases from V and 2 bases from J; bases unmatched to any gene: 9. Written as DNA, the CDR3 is TGTGCCAGCACCTCCCCCGGGAGGGGACAAGAGACCCAGTACTTC. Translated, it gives CASTSPGRGQETQYF.

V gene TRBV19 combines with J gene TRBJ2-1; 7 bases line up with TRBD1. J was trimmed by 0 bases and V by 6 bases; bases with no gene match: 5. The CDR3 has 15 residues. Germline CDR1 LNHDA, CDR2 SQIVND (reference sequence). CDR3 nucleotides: TGTGCCAGTAGAGAAAGGGGGCTCTCCTACAATGAGCAGTTCTTC. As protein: CASRERGLSYNEQFF.

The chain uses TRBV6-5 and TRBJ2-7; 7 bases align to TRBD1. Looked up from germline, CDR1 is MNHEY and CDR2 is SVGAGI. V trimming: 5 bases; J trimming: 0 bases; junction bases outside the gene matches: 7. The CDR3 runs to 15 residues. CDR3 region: CASSRDRERSYEQYF. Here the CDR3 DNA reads TGTGCCAGCAGTCGTGACAGGGAACGCTCCTACGAGCAGTACTTC.

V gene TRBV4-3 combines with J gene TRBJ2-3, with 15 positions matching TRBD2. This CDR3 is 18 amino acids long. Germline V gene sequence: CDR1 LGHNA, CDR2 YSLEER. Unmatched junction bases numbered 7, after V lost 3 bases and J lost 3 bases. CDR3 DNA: TGCGCCAGCAGCCATAAGGTCGGGACTAGCGGGGGGACAGATACGCAGTATTTT. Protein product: CASSHKVGTSGGTDTQYF.

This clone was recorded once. This chain's CDR3 is CAISESRSNYGYTF. CDR3 sequence (DNA): TGTGCCATCAGTGAGTCGAGATCTAACTATGGCTACACCTTC. The J gene is TRBJ1-2, the V gene TRBV10-3; D is uncertain. CDR1 is ENHRY, CDR2 SYGVKD, per germline. V lost 0 bases and J 0 bases, leaving 5 bases between the germline ends. CDR3 length: 14 residues.

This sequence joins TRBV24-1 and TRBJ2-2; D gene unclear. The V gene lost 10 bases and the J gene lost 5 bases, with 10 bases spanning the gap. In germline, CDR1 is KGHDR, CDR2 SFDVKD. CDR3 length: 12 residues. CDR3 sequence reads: CATISETGELFF. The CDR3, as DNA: TGTGCCACTATATCGGAAACCGGGGAGCTGTTTTTT.

The CDR3 bases are TGTGCCAGCAGCAAGATCGGGACCGTGAACACCGGGGAGCTGTTTTTT. It translates to CASSKIGTVNTGELFF. The V call is TRBV21-1, the J call TRBJ2-2. TRBV21-1 is deemed a pseudogene. The CDR3 length is 16 residues.

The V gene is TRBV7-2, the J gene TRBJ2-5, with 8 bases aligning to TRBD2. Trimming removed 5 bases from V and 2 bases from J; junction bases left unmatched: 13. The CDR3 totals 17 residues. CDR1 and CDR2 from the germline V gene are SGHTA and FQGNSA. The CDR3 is CASSKGGSGVRQETQYF. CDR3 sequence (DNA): TGTGCCAGCAGCAAAGGGGGTAGCGGGGTAAGGCAAGAGACCCAGTACTTC. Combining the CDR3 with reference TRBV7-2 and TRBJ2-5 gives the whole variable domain GAGVSQSPSNKVTEKGKDVELRCDPISGHTALYWYRQSLGQGLEFLIYFQGNSAPDKSGLPSDRFSAERTGGSVSTLTIQRTQQEDSAVYLCASSKGGSGVRQETQYFGPGTRLLVL.

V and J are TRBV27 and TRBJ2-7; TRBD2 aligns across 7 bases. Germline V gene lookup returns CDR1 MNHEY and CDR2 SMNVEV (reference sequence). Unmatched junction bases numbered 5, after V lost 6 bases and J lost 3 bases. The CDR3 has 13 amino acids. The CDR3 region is CASSHSGGYEQYV. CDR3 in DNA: TGTGCCAGCAGCCATTCGGGGGGCTACGAGCAGTACGTC.

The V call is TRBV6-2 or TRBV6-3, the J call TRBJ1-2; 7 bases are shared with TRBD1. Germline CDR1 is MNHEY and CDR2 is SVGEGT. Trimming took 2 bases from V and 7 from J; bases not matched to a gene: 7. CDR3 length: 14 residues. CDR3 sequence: CASSYPGGRGGYTF. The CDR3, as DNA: TGTGCCAGCAGTTACCCAGGGGGTAGAGGTGGCTACACCTTC.

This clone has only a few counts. The CDR3 protein is CASSYDSRFHNEQFF. The CDR3 DNA sequence: TGTGCCAGCAGCTACGACAGTAGATTCCACAATGAGCAGTTCTTC. The chain employs TRBV5-4 and TRBJ2-1, with D perhaps matching TRBD1 (5 bases). The V end lost 3 bases, the J end lost 5 bases, and 15 bases lay between the germline ends. Germline V gene sequence: CDR1 SGHNT, CDR2 YYREEE (reference sequence). The CDR3 extends over 15 amino acids. The full variable domain, with the rest looked up from reference TRBV5-4 and TRBJ2-1, is ETGVTQSPTHLIKTRGQQVTLRCSSQSGHNTVSWYQQALGQGPQFIFQYYREEENGRGNFPPRFSGLQFPNYSSELNVNALELDDSALYLCASSYDSRFHNEQFFGPGTRLTVL.

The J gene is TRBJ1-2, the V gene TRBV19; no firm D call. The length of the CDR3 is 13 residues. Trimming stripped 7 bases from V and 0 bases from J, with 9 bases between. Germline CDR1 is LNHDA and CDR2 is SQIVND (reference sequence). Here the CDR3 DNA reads TGTGCCAGTACTGGAATAGCTAACTATGGCTACACCTTC. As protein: CASTGIANYGYTF.

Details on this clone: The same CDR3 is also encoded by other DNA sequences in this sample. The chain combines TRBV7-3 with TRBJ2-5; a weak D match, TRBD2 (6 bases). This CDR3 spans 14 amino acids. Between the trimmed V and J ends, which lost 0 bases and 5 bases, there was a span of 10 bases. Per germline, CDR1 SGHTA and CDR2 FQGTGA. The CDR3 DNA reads TGTGCCAGCAGCTTAACGGGAGGAGGGGAGACCCAGTACTTC. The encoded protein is CASSLTGGGETQYF.

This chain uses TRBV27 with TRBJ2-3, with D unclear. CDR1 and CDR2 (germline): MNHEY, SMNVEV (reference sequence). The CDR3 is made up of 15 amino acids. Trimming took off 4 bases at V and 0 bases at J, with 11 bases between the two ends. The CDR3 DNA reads TGTGCCAGCAGTTATGTACGGCCGAGCACAGATACGCAGTATTTT. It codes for CASSYVRPSTDTQYF.